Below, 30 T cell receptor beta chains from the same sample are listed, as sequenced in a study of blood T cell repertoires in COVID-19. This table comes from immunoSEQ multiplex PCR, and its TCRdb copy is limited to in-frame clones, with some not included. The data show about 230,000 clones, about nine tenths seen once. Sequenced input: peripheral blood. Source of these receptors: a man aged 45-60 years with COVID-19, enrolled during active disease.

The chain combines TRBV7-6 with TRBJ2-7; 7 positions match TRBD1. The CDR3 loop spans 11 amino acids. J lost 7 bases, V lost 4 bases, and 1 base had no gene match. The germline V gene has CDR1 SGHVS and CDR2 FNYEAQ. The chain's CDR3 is CASSSDREQYF. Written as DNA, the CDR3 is TGTGCCAGCAGCTCGGACAGGGAGCAGTACTTC.

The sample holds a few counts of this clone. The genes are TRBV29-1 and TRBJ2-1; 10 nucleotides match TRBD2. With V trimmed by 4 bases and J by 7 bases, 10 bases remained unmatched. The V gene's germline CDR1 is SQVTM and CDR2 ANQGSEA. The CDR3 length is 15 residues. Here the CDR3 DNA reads TGCAGCGTTGCCAGTCTAGCGGGAGCCTTAAATGAGCAGTTCTTC. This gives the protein CSVASLAGALNEQFF.

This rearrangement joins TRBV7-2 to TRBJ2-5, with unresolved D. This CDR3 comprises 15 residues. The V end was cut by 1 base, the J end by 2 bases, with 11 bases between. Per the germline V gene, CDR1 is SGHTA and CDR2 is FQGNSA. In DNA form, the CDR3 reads TGTGCCAGCAGCTTAGGTTGGGCAAATCAAGAGACCCAGTACTTC. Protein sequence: CASSLGWANQETQYF.

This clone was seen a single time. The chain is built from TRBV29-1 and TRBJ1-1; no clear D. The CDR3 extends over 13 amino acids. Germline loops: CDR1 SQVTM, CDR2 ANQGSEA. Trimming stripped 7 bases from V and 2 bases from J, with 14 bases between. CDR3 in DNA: TGCAGCGGCATACAGCTACCCAACACTGAAGCTTTCTTT. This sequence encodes CSGIQLPNTEAFF.

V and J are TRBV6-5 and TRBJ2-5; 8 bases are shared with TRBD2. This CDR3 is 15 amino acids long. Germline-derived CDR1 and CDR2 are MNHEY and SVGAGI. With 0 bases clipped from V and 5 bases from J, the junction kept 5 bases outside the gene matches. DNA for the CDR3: TGTGCCAGCAGTTACTCGACGGGGGGGCTGGAGACCCAGTACTTC. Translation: CASSYSTGGLETQYF.

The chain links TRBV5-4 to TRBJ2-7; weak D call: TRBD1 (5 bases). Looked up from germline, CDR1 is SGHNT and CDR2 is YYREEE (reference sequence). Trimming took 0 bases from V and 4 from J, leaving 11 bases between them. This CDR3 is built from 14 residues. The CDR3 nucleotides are TGTGCCAGCAGCTTGGAGACAGCTTCTTACGAGCAGTACTTC. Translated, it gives CASSLETASYEQYF.

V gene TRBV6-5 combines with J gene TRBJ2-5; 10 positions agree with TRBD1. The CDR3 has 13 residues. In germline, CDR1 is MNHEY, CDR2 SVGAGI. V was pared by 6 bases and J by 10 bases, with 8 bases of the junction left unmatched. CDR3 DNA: TGTGCCAGCAGCCAAGGACAGGGGGTGATCCAGTACTTC. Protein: CASSQGQGVIQYF.

CDR3 DNA: TGTGCCAGCAGCAAGCTAGTTTCAGAGACCCAGTACTTC. Its translation: CASSKLVSETQYF. The rearrangement uses TRBV12-3 or TRBV12-4 and TRBJ2-5; no clear D. CDR3 length equals 13 residues. The V and J ends lost 6 bases and 4 bases respectively, with 12 bases between them.

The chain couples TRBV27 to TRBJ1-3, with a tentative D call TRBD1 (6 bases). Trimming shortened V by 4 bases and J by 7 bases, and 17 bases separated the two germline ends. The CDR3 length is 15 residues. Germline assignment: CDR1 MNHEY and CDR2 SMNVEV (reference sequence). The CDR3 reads CASSSLTGLPNTIYF. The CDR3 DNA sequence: TGTGCCAGCAGTTCACTGACAGGACTCCCCAACACCATATATTTT.

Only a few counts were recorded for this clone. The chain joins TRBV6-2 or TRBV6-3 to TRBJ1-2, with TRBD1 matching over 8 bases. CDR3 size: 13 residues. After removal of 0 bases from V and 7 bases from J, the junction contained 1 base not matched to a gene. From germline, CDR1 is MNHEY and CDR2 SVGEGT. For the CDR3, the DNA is TGTGCCAGCAGTTACTCTGACAGGGGTGGCTACACCTTC. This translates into CASSYSDRGGYTF.

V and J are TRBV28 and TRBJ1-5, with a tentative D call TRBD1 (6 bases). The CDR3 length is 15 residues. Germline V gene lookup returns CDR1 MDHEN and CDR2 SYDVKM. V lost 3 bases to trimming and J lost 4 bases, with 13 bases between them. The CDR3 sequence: CASSFPGQPNQPQHF. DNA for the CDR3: TGTGCCAGCAGTTTTCCGGGACAACCGAATCAGCCCCAGCATTTT.

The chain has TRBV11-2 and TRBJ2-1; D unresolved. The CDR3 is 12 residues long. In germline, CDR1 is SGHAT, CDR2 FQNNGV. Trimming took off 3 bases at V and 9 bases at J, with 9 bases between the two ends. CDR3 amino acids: CASSFEFSEQFF. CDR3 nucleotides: TGTGCCAGCAGCTTCGAGTTTTCTGAGCAGTTCTTC.

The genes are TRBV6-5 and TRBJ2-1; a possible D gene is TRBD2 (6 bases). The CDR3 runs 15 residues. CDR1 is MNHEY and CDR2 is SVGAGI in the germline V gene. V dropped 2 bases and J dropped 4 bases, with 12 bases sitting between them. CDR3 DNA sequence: TGTGCCAGCAGTTACCCGGGCGGGAATTACAATGAGCAGTTCTTC. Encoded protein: CASSYPGGNYNEQFF.

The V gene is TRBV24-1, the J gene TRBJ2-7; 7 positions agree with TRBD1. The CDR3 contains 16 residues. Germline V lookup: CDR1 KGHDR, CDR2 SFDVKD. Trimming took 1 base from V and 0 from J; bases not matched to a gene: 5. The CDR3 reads CATSDFDRDHSYEQYF. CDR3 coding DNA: TGTGCCACCAGTGATTTTGACAGGGATCACTCCTACGAGCAGTACTTC.

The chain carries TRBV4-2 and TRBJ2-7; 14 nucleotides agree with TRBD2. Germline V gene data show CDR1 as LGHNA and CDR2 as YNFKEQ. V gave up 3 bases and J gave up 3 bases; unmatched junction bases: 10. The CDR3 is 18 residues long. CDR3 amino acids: CASSHPRLAGGPGYEQYF. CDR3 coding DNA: TGTGCCAGCAGCCACCCCAGACTAGCGGGAGGGCCGGGCTACGAGCAGTACTTC.

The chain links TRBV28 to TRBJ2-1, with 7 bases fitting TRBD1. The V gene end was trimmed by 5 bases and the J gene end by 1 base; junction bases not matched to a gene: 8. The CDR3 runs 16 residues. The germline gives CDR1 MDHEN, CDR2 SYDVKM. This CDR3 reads CASSTPRDRSYNEQFF. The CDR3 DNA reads TGTGCCAGCAGTACCCCCCGGGACAGATCCTACAATGAGCAGTTCTTC.

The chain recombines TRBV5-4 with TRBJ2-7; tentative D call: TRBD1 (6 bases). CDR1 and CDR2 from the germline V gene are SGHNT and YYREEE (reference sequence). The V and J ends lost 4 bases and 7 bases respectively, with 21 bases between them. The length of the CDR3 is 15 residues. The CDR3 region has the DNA TGTGCCAGCAGCCCCCGGTCGACAGGCCATTATGAGCAGTACTTC. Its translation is CASSPRSTGHYEQYF.

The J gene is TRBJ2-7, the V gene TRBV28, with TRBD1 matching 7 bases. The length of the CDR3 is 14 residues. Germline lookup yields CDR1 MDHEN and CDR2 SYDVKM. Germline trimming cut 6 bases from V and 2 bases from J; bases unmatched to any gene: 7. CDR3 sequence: CASSPDRPAYEQYF. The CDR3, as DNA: TGTGCCAGCAGCCCGGACAGGCCTGCCTACGAGCAGTACTTC. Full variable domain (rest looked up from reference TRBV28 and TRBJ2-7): DVKVTQSSRYLVKRTGEKVFLECVQDMDHENMFWYRQDPGLGLRLIYFSYDVKMKEKGDIPEGYSVSREKKERFSLILESASTNQTSMYLCASSPDRPAYEQYFGPGTRLTVT.

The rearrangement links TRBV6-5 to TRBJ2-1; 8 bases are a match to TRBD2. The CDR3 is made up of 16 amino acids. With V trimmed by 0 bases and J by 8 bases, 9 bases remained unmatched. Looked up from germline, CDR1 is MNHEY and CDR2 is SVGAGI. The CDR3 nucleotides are TGTGCCAGCAGTTACTCCCGGGGGACGGGGGGGTATGAGCAGTTCTTC. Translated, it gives CASSYSRGTGGYEQFF.

The CDR3 region is CATSQGSGVNTGELFF. Here the CDR3 DNA reads TGTGCCACCAGTCAGGGGAGCGGGGTAAACACCGGGGAGCTGTTTTTT. This chain links TRBV24-1 with TRBJ2-2; possible D gene TRBD2, 7 bases. V lost 6 bases to trimming and J lost 2 bases, with 15 bases between them. From germline, CDR1 is KGHDR and CDR2 SFDVKD. The CDR3 consists of 16 residues.

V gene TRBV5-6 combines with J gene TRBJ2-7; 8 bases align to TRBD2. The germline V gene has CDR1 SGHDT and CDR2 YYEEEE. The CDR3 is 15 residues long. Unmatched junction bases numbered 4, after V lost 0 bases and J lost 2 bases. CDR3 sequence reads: CASSLGLALTYEQYF. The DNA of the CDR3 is TGTGCCAGCAGCTTGGGACTAGCGTTGACCTACGAGCAGTACTTC.

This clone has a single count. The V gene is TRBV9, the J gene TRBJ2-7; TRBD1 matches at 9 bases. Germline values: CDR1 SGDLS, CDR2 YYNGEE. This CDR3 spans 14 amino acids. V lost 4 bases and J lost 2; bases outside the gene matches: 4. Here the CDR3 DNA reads TGTGCCAGCAGCCGGGACAGGGACACCTACGAGCAGTACTTC. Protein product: CASSRDRDTYEQYF.

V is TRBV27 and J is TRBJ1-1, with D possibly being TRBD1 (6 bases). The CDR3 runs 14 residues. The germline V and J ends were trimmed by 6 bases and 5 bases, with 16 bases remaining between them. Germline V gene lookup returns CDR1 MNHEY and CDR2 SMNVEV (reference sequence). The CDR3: CASRLGGSQTEAFF. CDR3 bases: TGTGCCAGCAGGTTAGGGGGGAGCCAAACTGAAGCTTTCTTT.

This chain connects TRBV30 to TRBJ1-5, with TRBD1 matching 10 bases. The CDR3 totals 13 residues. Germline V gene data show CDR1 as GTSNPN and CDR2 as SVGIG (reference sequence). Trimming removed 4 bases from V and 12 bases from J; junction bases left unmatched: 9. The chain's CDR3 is CAWTGQGLSGQHF. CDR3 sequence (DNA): TGTGCCTGGACGGGACAGGGGCTCTCGGGCCAGCATTTT.

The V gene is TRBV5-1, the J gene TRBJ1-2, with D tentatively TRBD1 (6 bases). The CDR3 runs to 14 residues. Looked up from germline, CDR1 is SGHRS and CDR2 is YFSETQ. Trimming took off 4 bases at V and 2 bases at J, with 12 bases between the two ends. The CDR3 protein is CASSDQGGNYGYTF. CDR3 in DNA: TGCGCCAGCAGCGACCAAGGGGGAAACTATGGCTACACCTTC.

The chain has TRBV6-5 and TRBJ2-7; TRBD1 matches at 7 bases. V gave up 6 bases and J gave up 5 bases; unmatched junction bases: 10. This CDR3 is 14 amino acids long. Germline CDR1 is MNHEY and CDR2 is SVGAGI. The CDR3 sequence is CASSTGTVADEQYF. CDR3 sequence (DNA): TGTGCCAGCAGCACCGGGACAGTGGCTGACGAGCAGTACTTC.

The CDR3 protein is CAISPLTGAASGNTIYF. The CDR3 bases are TGTGCCATCAGCCCTCTCACAGGGGCTGCTTCTGGAAACACCATATATTTT. The chain carries TRBV10-3 and TRBJ1-3; 7 bases are shared with TRBD1. V was clipped by 6 bases and J by 1 base; unmatched bases: 12. The CDR3 consists of 17 residues. Germline V gene sequence: CDR1 ENHRY, CDR2 SYGVKD.

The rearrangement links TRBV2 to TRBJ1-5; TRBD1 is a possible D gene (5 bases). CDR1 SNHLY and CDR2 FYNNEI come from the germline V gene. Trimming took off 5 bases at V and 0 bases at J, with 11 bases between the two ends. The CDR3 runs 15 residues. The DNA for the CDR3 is TGTGCCAGCAGTTACAGGAGCGATAGCAATCAGCCCCAGCATTTT. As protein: CASSYRSDSNQPQHF. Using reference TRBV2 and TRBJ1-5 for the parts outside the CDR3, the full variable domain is EPEVTQTPSHQVTQMGQEVILRCVPISNHLYFYWYRQILGQKVEFLVSFYNNEISEKSEIFDDQFSVERPDGSNFTLKIRSTKLEDSAMYFCASSYRSDSNQPQHFGDGTRLSIL.

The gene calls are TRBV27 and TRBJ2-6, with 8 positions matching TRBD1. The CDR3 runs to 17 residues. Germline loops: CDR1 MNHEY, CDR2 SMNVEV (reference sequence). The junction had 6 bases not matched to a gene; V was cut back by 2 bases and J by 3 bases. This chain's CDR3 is CASSLTGTGLGANVLTF. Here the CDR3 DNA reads TGTGCCAGCAGTTTAACCGGGACAGGCCTTGGGGCCAACGTCCTGACTTTC.

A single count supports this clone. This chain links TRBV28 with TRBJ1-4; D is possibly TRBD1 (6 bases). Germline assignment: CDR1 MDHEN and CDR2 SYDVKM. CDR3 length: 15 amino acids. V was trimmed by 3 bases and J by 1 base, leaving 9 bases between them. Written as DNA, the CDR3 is TGTGCCAGCAGTTTCACAGGGTTAACTAATGAAAAACTGTTTTTT. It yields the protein CASSFTGLTNEKLFF.